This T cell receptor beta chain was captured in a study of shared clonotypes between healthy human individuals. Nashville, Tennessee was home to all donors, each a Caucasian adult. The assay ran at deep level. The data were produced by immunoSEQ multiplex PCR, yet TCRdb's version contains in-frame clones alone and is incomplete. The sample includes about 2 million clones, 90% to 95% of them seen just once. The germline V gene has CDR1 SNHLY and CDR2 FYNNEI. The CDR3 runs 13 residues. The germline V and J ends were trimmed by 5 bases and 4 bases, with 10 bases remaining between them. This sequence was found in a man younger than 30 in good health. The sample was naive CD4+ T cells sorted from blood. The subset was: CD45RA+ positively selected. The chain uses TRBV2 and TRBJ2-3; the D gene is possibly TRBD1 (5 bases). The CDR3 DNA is TGTGCCAGCAGTTGGCAGGGTTCAGATACGCAGTATTTT. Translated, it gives CASSWQGSDTQYF.